The present T cell receptor beta chain was sequenced within a study of T cell repertoires in aging, cancer and after chemotherapy. TRB rearrangements spanning V, D and J were amplified using mixed TRB-A/B primers. TCRdb independently ran MiXCR on the multiplex PCR reads; one entry per CDR3 protein. The sample yields about 11,000 distinct CDR3 sequences, around a third seen once. Amplification of TCR beta used genomic DNA extracted from peripheral blood. The sequencing sample was made of blood. The TCR originated in a human donor in good health. The donor label of this sample is uncertain.

The CDR3 spells CASSLHMWDNEQFF. The CDR3 DNA sequence: TGTGCCAGCAGTCTCCACATGTGGGACAATGAGCAGTTCTTC. V usage is TRBV12-3 or TRBV12-4 and J usage is TRBJ2-1; D ambiguous. Deletions cut 5 bases from V and 5 bases from J, with 13 bases between. This CDR3 is 14 amino acids long.